Listed below are T cell receptor beta chains from one sample, sequenced in a study of metastatic and nonmetastatic thyroid tumors. TCRdb ran MiXCR on the PCR reads. This sample has 20,000 to 25,000 clones, with about a fifth found just once. Material: blood. The source is a female donor with papillary thyroid cancer or a benign thyroid nodule (not recorded which). Some clones in this sample may be carry-over from other donors' samples. Each CDR3 is given with its conserved first and last residue. D genes are given only for firm matches. A clone size is listed for some rows: how often the clone was seen (once, few, many), or a class if it is expanded.

J gene	clone size	D gene	V gene	CDR3 protein	CDR3 DNA
TRBJ1-2	medium-sized	TRBD1	TRBV27	CASRPGTDGGYTF	TGTGCCAGCAGGCCTGGGACAGATGGGGGCTACACCTTC
TRBJ2-5	many	TRBD2	TRBV24-1	CATSDFVAGDQETQYF	TGTGCCACCAGTGATTTTGTAGCGGGGGATCAAGAGACCCAGTACTTC
TRBJ1-1	many	NA	TRBV20-1	CSARVGGAGNTEAFF	TGCAGTGCTAGAGTGGGGGGTGCAGGGAACACTGAAGCTTTCTTT
TRBJ2-7	many	NA	TRBV7-3	CASSLDGNYEQYF	TGTGCCAGCAGCTTAGACGGGAACTACGAGCAGTACTTC
TRBJ1-1	many	NA	TRBV20-1	CSARDPLRGSEAFF	TGCAGTGCTAGAGATCCGCTCCGAGGCAGTGAAGCTTTCTTT
TRBJ2-7	medium-sized	NA	TRBV6-5	CASSYRYEQYF	TGTGCCAGCAGTTATCGCTACGAGCAGTACTTC
TRBJ1-5	medium-sized	NA	TRBV6-2/TRBV6-3	CASSQDGDPQHF	TGTGCCAGCAGTCAAGACGGGGATCCCCAGCATTTT
TRBJ2-6	many	NA	TRBV19	CASSMAGSGANVLTF	TGTGCCAGTAGTATGGCGGGCTCTGGGGCCAACGTCCTGACTTTC
TRBJ1-1	many	NA	TRBV11-1	CASSLAEGTLIDTEAFF	TGTGCCAGCAGCTTAGCGGAAGGGACCCTAATAGATACTGAAGCTTTCTTT
TRBJ2-5	medium-sized	TRBD1	TRBV6-6	CASSYSTGGRETQYF	TGTGCCAGCAGTTACTCGACAGGGGGCAGGGAGACCCAGTACTTC
TRBJ2-1	many	TRBD2	TRBV7-2	CASSFGTRVLEQFF	TGTGCCAGCAGCTTCGGGACTAGAGTACTAGAGCAGTTCTTC
TRBJ2-5	many	TRBD2	TRBV7-9	CASSSEGLAVQETQYF	TGTGCCAGCAGCTCCGAGGGACTAGCGGTACAAGAGACCCAGTACTTC
TRBJ2-7	many	TRBD1	TRBV6-1	CASTQPTNRGYEQYF	TGTGCCAGCACTCAGCCGACTAACAGGGGTTACGAGCAGTACTTC
TRBJ1-5	NA	TRBD1	TRBV5-1	CASSQDREIWGNQPQHF	TGCGCCAGCAGCCAGGACAGGGAGATTTGGGGAAATCAGCCCCAGCATTTT
TRBJ1-1	many	NA	TRBV19	CASEGRYTEAFF	TGTGCCAGCGAGGGGAGGTACACTGAAGCTTTCTTT
TRBJ2-7	once	TRBD2	TRBV20-1	CSARPRTEREGRFFEQYF	TGCAGTGCTAGACCACGGACTGAGCGGGAGGGCCGTTTCTTCGAGCAGTACTTC
TRBJ2-5	many	TRBD2	TRBV10-2	CATRGDQETQYF	TGCGCCACTCGGGGGGATCAAGAGACCCAGTACTTC
TRBJ1-6	NA	NA	TRBV7-9	CASSLLFEALTPLHF	TGTGCCAGCAGCTTATTATTTGAGGCGCTGACACCCCTCCACTTT
TRBJ1-4	many	NA	TRBV27	CASSLDGRAEKLFF	TGTGCCAGCAGTTTGGACGGCCGGGCGGAAAAACTGTTTTTT
TRBJ2-1	many	NA	TRBV30	CAWSRLVDEQFF	TGTGCCTGGAGTAGGCTGGTAGATGAGCAGTTCTTC
TRBJ1-1	many	NA	TRBV6-5	CASSYRNEINTEAFF	TGTGCCAGCAGTTACCGAAATGAGATTAACACTGAAGCTTTCTTT
TRBJ2-3	NA	NA	TRBV20-1	CSAESFQGTDTQYF	TGCAGTGCTGAAAGCTTTCAGGGCACAGATACGCAGTATTTT
TRBJ2-7	few	NA	TRBV2	CASVPQVTNYGQYF	TGTGCCAGCGTCCCGCAGGTTACGAACTACGGGCAGTACTTC
TRBJ2-7	NA	NA	TRBV9	CASSVGYRESVEQYF	TGTGCCAGCAGCGTAGGGTACAGGGAGAGCGTCGAGCAGTACTTC
TRBJ1-2	many	NA	TRBV5-5	CASSLDQGGYTF	TGTGCCAGCAGCTTGGATCAGGGAGGCTACACCTTC
TRBJ2-3	many	NA	TRBV3-1	CASSQAGDSTDTQYF	TGTGCCAGCAGCCAAGCCGGGGATAGCACAGATACGCAGTATTTT
TRBJ2-3	many	NA	TRBV6-1	CASSALEGTTTDTQYF	TGTGCCAGCAGTGCCTTAGAGGGAACTACCACAGATACGCAGTATTTT
TRBJ1-2	NA	NA	TRBV30	CAWSGVGVDGYTF	TGTGCCTGGAGTGGGGTTGGCGTGGATGGCTACACCTTC
TRBJ2-7	many	TRBD1	TRBV7-3	CASSQTSGGPYEQYF	TGTGCCAGCAGCCAGACTTCAGGGGGCCCCTACGAGCAGTACTTC
TRBJ2-1	medium-sized	NA	TRBV7-6	CASSSGNEQFF	TGTGCCAGCAGCTCAGGGAATGAGCAGTTCTTC
TRBJ2-7	NA	NA	TRBV11-1	CASSLWSEQGEDEQYF	TGTGCCAGCAGCCTATGGTCCGAACAGGGCGAAGACGAGCAGTACTTC
TRBJ2-7	many	TRBD2	TRBV9	CASSPGGSSYEQYF	TGTGCCAGCAGCCCCGGCGGGAGCTCCTACGAGCAGTACTTC
TRBJ2-7	medium-sized	NA	TRBV2	CASSEEVYEQYF	TGTGCCAGCAGTGAAGAGGTCTACGAGCAGTACTTC
TRBJ1-6	few	NA	TRBV6-1	CSSSLYRSNNSPLLF	TGTTCCAGCAGTCTTTACCGCAGCAATAATTCACCCCTCCTCTTT
TRBJ1-2	many	NA	TRBV5-5	CASSLNREAYGYTF	TGTGCCAGCAGCTTGAACAGGGAGGCCTATGGCTACACCTTC
TRBJ2-5	many	TRBD1	TRBV7-6	CASSLQTGAQETQYF	TGTGCCAGCAGCCTGCAGACAGGGGCCCAAGAGACCCAGTACTTC
TRBJ2-7	NA	NA	TRBV6-1	CASSEAASVSYEQYF	TGTGCCAGCAGTGAAGCTGCTAGCGTTTCCTACGAGCAGTACTTC
TRBJ1-2	NA	TRBD1	TRBV28	CASVSAAGTGVLVYTF	TGTGCCAGCGTTAGTGCCGCCGGGACAGGGGTTCTCGTCTACACCTTC
TRBJ2-2	many	NA	TRBV20-1	CSAPLLFSNTGELFF	TGCAGTGCTCCTCTTTTGTTCTCGAACACCGGGGAGCTGTTTTTT
TRBJ2-7	many	TRBD1	TRBV19	CASSLLGQATYEQYF	TGTGCCAGTAGTCTCCTAGGACAGGCAACCTACGAGCAGTACTTC
TRBJ1-1	many	TRBD1	TRBV6-1	CASKPGPGQGETEAFF	TGTGCCAGCAAACCGGGACCGGGACAGGGAGAAACTGAAGCTTTCTTT
TRBJ1-2	many	NA	TRBV30	CAWVTRGVEGGYTF	TGTGCCTGGGTTACTAGGGGTGTGGAAGGTGGCTACACCTTC
TRBJ2-2	many	NA	TRBV4-1	CASIRERGTGELFF	TGCGCCAGTATCCGGGAGAGGGGAACCGGGGAGCTGTTTTTT
TRBJ1-2	medium-sized	TRBD1	TRBV30	CAWSILGGQRQYGYTF	TGTGCCTGGAGTATCCTCGGGGGACAGAGACAATATGGCTACACCTTC
TRBJ2-1	many	TRBD2	TRBV12-3/TRBV12-4	CASSLLAGLYNEQFF	TGTGCCAGCAGTCTTCTAGCGGGGCTTTACAATGAGCAGTTCTTC
TRBJ1-4	many	NA	TRBV5-6	CASSTRAATGEKLFF	TGTGCCAGCAGCACCCGGGCCGCCACTGGGGAAAAACTGTTTTTT
TRBJ1-4	many	TRBD1	TRBV3-1	CASSLNPGQGIASTNEKLFF	TGTGCCAGCAGCCTAAATCCGGGACAGGGAATAGCGTCAACTAATGAAAAACTGTTTTTT
TRBJ2-4	many	TRBD2	TRBV12-3/TRBV12-4	CASTIRGMASGGAETKNIQYF	TGTGCCAGCACCATTCGGGGGATGGCTAGCGGGGGGGCCGAAACCAAAAACATTCAGTACTTC
TRBJ1-2	few	NA	TRBV28	CVSSFYYGYTF	TGTGTCAGCAGTTTCTACTATGGCTACACCTTC
TRBJ1-4	many	NA	TRBV6-1	CASSEALQGSEKLFF	TGTGCCAGCAGTGAAGCGCTTCAGGGGAGTGAAAAACTGTTTTTT
TRBJ2-2	medium-sized	TRBD2	TRBV12-3/TRBV12-4	CASSPGGRTGELFF	TGTGCCAGCAGCCCCGGGGGGAGGACCGGGGAGCTGTTTTTT
TRBJ1-2	many	TRBD1	TRBV7-3	CASSKLPGQDGYTF	TGTGCCAGCAGCAAATTACCGGGACAGGATGGCTACACCTTC